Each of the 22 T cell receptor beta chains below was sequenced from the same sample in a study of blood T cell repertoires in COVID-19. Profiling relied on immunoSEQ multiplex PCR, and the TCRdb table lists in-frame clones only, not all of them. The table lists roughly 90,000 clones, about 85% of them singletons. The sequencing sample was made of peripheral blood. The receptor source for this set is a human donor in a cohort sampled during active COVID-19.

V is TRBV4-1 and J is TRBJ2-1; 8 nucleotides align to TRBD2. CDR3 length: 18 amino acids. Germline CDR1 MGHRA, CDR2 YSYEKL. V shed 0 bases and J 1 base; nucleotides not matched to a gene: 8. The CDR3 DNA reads TGCGCCAGCAGCCAAGATGCCCGGACTAGCTTTTCCTACAATGAGCAGTTCTTC. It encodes CASSQDARTSFSYNEQFF.

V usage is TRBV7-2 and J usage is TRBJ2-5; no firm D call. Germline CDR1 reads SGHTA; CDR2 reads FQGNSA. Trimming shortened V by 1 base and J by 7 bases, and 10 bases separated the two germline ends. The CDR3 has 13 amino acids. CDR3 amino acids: CASSLDGTGTQYF. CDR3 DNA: TGTGCCAGCAGCTTAGACGGAACGGGGACCCAGTACTTC. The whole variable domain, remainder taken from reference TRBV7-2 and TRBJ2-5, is GAGVSQSPSNKVTEKGKDVELRCDPISGHTALYWYRQSLGQGLEFLIYFQGNSAPDKSGLPSDRFSAERTGGSVSTLTIQRTQQEDSAVYLCASSLDGTGTQYFGPGTRLLVL.

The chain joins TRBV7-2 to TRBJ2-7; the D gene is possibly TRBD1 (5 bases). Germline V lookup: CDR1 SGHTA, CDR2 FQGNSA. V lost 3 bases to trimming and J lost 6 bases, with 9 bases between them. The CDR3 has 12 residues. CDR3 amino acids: CASSFTGGEQYF. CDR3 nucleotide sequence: TGTGCCAGCAGCTTTACAGGTGGCGAGCAGTACTTC.

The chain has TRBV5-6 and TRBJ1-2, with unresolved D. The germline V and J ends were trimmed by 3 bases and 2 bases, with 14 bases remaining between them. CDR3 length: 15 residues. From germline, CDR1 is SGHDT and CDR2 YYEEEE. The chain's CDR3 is CASSYISGRNYGYTF. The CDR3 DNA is TGTGCCAGCAGCTACATCAGTGGTCGAAACTATGGCTACACCTTC.

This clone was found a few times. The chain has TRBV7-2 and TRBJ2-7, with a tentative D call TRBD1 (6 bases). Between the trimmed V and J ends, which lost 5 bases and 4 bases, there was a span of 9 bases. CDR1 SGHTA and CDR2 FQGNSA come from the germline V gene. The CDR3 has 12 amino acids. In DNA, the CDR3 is TGTGCCAGCAGCAAACAGGGATACGAGCAGTACTTC. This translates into CASSKQGYEQYF.

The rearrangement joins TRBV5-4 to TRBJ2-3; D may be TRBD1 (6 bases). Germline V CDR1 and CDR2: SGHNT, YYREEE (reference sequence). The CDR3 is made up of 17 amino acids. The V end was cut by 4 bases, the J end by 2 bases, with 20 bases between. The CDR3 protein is CASSLGQLLPSTDTQYF. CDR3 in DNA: TGTGCCAGCAGCCTAGGACAGTTATTACCTTCCACAGATACGCAGTATTTT.

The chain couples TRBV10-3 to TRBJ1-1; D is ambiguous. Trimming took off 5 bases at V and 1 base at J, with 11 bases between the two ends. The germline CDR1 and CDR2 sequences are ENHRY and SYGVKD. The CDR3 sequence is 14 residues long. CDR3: CAISWSTKNTEAFF. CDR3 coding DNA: TGTGCCATCAGTTGGAGCACAAAGAACACTGAAGCTTTCTTT.

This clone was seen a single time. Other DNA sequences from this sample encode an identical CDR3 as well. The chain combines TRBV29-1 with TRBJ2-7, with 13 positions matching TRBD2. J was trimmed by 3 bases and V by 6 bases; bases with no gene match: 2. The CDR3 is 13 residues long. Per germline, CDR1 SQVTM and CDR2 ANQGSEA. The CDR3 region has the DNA TGCAGCGTGGGACTAGCGGGGATCTACGAGCAGTACTTC. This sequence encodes CSVGLAGIYEQYF.

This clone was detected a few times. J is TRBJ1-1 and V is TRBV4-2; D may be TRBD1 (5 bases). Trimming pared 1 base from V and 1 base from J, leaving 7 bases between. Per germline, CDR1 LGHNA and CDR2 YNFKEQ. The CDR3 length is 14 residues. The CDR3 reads CASSQVGGNTEAFF. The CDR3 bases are TGTGCCAGCAGCCAAGTCGGGGGGAACACTGAAGCTTTCTTT.

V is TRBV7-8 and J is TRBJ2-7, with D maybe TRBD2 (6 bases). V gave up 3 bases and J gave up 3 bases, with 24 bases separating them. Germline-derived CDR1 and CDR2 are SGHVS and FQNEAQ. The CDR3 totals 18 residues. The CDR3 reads CASSFEEDRLAYHYEQYF. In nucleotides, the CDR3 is TGTGCCAGCAGCTTTGAGGAGGACCGGCTAGCGTATCACTACGAGCAGTACTTC.

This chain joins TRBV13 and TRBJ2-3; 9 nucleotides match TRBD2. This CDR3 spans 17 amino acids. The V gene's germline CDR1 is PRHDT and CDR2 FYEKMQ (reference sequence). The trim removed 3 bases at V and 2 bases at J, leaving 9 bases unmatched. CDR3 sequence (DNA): TGTGCCAGCAGCTTGGTATCTCGCGGGAGGGTCACAGATACGCAGTATTTT. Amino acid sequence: CASSLVSRGRVTDTQYF. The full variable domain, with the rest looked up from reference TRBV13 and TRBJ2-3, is AAGVIQSPRHLIKEKRETATLKCYPIPRHDTVYWYQQGPGQDPQFLISFYEKMQSDKGSIPDRFSAQQFSDYHSELNMSSLELGDSALYFCASSLVSRGRVTDTQYFGPGTRLTVL.

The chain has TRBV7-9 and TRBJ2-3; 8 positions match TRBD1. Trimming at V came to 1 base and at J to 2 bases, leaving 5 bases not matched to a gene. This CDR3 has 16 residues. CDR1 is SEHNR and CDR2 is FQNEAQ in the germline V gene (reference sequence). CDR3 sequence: CASSLGTGSPTDTQYF. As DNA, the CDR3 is TGTGCCAGCAGCTTAGGGACAGGGTCCCCCACAGATACGCAGTATTTT.

The chain's CDR3 is CASSPDGGRHEKLFF. In nucleotides, the CDR3 is TGTGCCAGTAGTCCGGACGGCGGGCGACATGAAAAACTGTTTTTT. This chain joins TRBV19 and TRBJ1-4; D ambiguous. Germline CDR1 and CDR2: LNHDA and SQIVND (reference sequence). The V end was cut by 5 bases, the J end by 6 bases, with 16 bases between. This CDR3 is 15 amino acids long. Full variable domain (rest looked up from reference TRBV19 and TRBJ1-4): DGGITQSPKYLFRKEGQNVTLSCEQNLNHDAMYWYRQDPGQGLRLIYYSQIVNDFQKGDIAEGYSVSREKKESFPLTVTSAQKNPTAFYLCASSPDGGRHEKLFFGSGTQLSVL.

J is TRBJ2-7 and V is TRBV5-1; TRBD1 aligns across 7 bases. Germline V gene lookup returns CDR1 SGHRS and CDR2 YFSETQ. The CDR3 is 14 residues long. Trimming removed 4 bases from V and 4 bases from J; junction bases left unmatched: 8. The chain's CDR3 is CASSTDRVQYEQYF. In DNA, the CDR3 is TGCGCCAGCAGCACAGACAGGGTACAATACGAGCAGTACTTC.

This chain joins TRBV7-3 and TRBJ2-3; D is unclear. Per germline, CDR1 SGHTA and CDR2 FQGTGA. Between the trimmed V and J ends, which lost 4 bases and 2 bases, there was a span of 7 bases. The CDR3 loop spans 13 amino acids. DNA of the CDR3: TGTGCCAGCAGCTATTTAGACACAGATACGCAGTATTTT. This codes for CASSYLDTDTQYF. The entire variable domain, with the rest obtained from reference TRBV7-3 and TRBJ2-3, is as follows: GAGVSQTPSNKVTEKGKYVELRCDPISGHTALYWYRQSLGQGPEFLIYFQGTGAADDSGLPNDRFFAVRPEGSVSTLKIQRTERGDSAVYLCASSYLDTDTQYFGPGTRLTVL.

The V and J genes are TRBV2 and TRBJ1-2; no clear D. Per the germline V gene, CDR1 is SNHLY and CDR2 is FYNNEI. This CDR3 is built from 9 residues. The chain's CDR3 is CGSGIGYTF. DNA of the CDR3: TGTGGTAGCGGTATCGGCTACACCTTC.

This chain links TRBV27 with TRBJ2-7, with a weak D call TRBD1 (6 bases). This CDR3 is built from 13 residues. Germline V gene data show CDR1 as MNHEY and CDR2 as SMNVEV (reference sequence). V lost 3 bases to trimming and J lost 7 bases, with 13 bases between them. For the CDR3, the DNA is TGTGCCAGCAGTTTGAACAGGGTTGGGGAGCAGTACTTC. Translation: CASSLNRVGEQYF.

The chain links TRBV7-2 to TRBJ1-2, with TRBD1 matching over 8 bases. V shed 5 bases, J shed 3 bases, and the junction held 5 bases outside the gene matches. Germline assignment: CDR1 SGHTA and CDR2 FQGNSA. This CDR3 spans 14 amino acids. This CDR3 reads CASSPGQGYYGYTF. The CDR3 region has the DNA TGTGCCAGCAGCCCCGGACAGGGTTACTATGGCTACACCTTC.

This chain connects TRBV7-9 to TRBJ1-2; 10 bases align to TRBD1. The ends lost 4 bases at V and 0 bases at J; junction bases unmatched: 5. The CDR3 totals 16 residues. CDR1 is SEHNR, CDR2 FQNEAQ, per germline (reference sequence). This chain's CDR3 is CASSSRDRGANYGYTF. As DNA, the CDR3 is TGTGCCAGCAGCTCTCGGGACAGGGGAGCTAACTATGGCTACACCTTC.

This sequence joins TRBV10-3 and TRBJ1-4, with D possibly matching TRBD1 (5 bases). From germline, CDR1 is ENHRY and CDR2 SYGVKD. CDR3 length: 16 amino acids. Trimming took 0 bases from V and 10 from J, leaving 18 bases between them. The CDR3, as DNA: TGTGCCATCAGTGAGTCGACGGGGGTAAGCTCGGGAAAACTGTTTTTT. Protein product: CAISESTGVSSGKLFF.

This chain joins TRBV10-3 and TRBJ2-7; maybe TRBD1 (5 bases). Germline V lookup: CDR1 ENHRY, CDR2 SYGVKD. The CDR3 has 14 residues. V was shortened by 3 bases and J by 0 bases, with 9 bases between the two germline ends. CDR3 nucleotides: TGTGCCATCAGTGACAGGGTAAGCTCCTACGAGCAGTACTTC. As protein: CAISDRVSSYEQYF.

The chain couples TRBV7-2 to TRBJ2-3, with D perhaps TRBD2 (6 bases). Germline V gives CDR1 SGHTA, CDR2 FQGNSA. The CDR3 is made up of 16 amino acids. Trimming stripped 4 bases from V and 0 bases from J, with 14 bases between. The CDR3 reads CASSSPSVPSTDTQYF. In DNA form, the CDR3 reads TGTGCCAGCAGCTCCCCTAGCGTACCAAGCACAGATACGCAGTATTTT.